This T cell receptor (beta chain) was observed in a study of blood T cell repertoires in COVID-19. Study as a whole: Some COVID-19 samples were acute and others convalescent; all came from the United States, Italy and Spain. The cDNA or gDNA used as material had been derived from T cells, B-cell-depleted T cells, or PBMCs.

Measured with immunoSEQ multiplex PCR; TCRdb has only the in-frame clones, and not every one. The table includes 200,000 to 300,000 clones, approximately 86% detected once. The CDR3 covers 13 residues. V was cut by 8 bases and J by 1 base, with 10 bases left in between. The chain links TRBV12-3 or TRBV12-4 to TRBJ2-3; possible D gene TRBD1, 5 bases. This TCR was sampled from a man aged 40-49 years who had recovered from COVID-19. Sample: peripheral blood. The CDR3 region has the DNA TGTGCCAGCGCCACACAGGGCACAGATACGCAGTATTTT. It codes for CASATQGTDTQYF.